One sample yielded the 5 T cell receptor beta chains listed below, sequenced in a study of cytomegalovirus exposure and HLA in healthy donors. Researchers ran the PCR with 60 Vbeta and 13 Jbeta primers. Profiled with immunoSEQ multiplex PCR; TCRdb holds only in-frame clones, not every one. Of over 150,000 clones listed, approximately 78% are singletons. What was sequenced was PBMCs. These receptors were collected from a girl aged 2-10 years in good health and CMV-seropositive.

V and J are TRBV19 and TRBJ2-3, with 11 bases that match TRBD2. This CDR3 comprises 20 residues. V dropped 5 bases and J dropped 4; count of bases not matched to a gene: 20. Germline CDR1 LNHDA, CDR2 SQIVND (reference sequence). The CDR3 DNA follows: TGTGCCAGTAGTGGGAGCCCAAGCACTAGCGGGAGTCTATCGGCAGATACGCAGTATTTT. Protein: CASSGSPSTSGSLSADTQYF.

The V call is TRBV5-5, the J call TRBJ2-7; 8 nucleotides line up with TRBD1. V was pared by 3 bases and J by 2 bases, with 4 bases of the junction left unmatched. In germline, CDR1 is SGHKS, CDR2 YYEKEE (reference sequence). This CDR3 contains 14 residues. The CDR3 spells CASSSGQVTYEQYF. The CDR3 coding sequence is TGTGCCAGCAGCTCGGGACAGGTTACCTACGAGCAGTACTTC.

V is TRBV5-1 and J is TRBJ2-2, with TRBD1 matching over 7 bases. CDR1 SGHRS and CDR2 YFSETQ come from the germline V gene. The J segment lost 4 bases and the V segment lost 3 bases, leaving 6 bases of the junction unmatched. The CDR3 runs 15 residues. The CDR3 loop is CASSSGQSGTGELFF. The CDR3 DNA reads as TGCGCCAGCAGCTCGGGACAGTCCGGCACCGGGGAGCTGTTTTTT.

The chain carries TRBV5-1 and TRBJ1-2, with 7 nucleotides matching TRBD1. J was trimmed by 4 bases and V by 0 bases; bases with no gene match: 6. There are 15 residues in the CDR3. CDR1 and CDR2 from the germline V gene are SGHRS and YFSETQ. CDR3: CASSLDDRASYGYTF. The DNA for the CDR3 is TGCGCCAGCAGCTTGGACGACAGGGCCTCCTATGGCTACACCTTC.

The chain carries TRBV28 and TRBJ1-2; D might be TRBD1 (5 bases). CDR1 is MDHEN, CDR2 SYDVKM, per germline. The ends were cut back, 2 bases at V and 1 base at J, with 11 bases in the middle. CDR3 size: 15 residues. Here the CDR3 DNA reads TGTGCCAGCAGTTTAGACAGTCTTCTTAACTATGGCTACACCTTC. This encodes CASSLDSLLNYGYTF.